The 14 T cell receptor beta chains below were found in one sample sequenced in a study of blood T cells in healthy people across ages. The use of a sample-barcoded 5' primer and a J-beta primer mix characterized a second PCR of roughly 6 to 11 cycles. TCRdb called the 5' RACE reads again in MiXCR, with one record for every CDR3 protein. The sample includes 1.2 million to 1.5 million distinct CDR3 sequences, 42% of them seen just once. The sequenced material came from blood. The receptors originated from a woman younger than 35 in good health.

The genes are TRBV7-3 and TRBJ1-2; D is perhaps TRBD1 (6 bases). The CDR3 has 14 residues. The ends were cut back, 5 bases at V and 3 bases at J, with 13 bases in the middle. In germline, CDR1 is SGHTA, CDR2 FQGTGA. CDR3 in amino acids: CASSQGGADYGYTF. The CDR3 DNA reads TGTGCCAGCAGCCAAGGGGGGGCCGACTATGGCTACACCTTC. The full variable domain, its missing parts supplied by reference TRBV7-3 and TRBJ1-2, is GAGVSQTPSNKVTEKGKYVELRCDPISGHTALYWYRQSLGQGPEFLIYFQGTGAADDSGLPNDRFFAVRPEGSVSTLKIQRTERGDSAVYLCASSQGGADYGYTFGSGTRLTVV.

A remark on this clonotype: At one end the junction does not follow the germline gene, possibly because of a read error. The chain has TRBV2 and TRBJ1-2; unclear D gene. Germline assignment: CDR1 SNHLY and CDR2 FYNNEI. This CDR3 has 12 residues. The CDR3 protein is CASRDEGYGFTF. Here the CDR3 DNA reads TGTGCCAGCAGGGACGAAGGCTATGGCTTCACCTTC.

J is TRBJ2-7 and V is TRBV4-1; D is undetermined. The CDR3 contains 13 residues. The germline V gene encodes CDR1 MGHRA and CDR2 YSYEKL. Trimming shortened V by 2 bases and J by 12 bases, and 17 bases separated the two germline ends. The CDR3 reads CASSQPQLETRYF. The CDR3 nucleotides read TGCGCCAGCAGCCAACCACAGCTAGAGACCCGGTACTTC.

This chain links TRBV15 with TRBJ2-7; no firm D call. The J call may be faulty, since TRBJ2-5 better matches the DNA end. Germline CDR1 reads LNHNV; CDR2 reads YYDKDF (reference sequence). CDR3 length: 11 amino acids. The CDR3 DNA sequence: TGTGCCACCAGCACCCGGGAGACCCAGTACTTC. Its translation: CATSTRETQYF.

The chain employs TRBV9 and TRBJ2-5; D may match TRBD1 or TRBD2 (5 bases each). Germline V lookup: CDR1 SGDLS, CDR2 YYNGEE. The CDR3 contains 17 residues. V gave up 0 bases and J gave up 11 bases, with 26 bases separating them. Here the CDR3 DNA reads TGTGCCAGCAGCGTAGGTGGGGGATTAAACTCCTACAATGAGCAGTACTTC. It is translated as CASSVGGGLNSYNEQYF.

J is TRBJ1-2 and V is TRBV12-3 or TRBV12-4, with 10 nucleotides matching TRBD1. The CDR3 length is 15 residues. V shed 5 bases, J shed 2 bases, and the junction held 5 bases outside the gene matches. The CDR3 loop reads CASSMTGQGNYGYTF. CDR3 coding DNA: TGTGCCAGCAGTATGACGGGACAGGGGAACTATGGCTACACCTTC.

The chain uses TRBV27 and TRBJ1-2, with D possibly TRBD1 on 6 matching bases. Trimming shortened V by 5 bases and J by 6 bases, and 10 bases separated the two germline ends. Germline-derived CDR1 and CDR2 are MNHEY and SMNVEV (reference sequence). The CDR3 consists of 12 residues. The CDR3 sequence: CASSTTGNGYTF. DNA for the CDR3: TGTGCCAGCAGTACTACAGGGAATGGCTACACCTTC.

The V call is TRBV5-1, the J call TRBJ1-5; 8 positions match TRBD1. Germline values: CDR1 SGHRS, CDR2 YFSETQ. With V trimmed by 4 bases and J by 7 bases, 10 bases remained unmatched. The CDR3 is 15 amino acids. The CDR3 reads CASSPLGQGGQPQHF. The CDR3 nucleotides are TGCGCCAGCAGCCCCCTAGGACAGGGCGGCCAGCCCCAGCATTTT.

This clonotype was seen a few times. CDR3 sequence reads: CSVNRGEDYEQYF. For the CDR3, the DNA is TGCAGCGTGAACAGGGGGGAGGACTACGAGCAGTACTTC. V and J are TRBV29-1 and TRBJ2-7; 8 bases map to TRBD1. The germline V gene encodes CDR1 SQVTM and CDR2 ANQGSEA. The CDR3 length is 13 residues. V shed 6 bases and J 3 bases; nucleotides not matched to a gene: 7.

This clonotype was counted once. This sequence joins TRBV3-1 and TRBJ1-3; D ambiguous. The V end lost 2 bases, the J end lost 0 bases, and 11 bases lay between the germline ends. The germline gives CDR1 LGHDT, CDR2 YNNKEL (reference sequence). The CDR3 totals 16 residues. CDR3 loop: CASSQIQAYSGNTIYF. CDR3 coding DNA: TGTGCCAGCAGCCAAATCCAGGCGTACTCTGGAAACACCATATATTTT.

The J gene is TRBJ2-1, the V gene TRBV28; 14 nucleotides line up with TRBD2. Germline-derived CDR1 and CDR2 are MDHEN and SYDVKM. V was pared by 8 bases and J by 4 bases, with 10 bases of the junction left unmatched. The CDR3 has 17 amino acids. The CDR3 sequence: CASLLGTSGSRYNEQFF. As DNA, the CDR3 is TGTGCCAGCCTCTTAGGGACTAGCGGGAGCCGGTACAATGAGCAGTTCTTC.

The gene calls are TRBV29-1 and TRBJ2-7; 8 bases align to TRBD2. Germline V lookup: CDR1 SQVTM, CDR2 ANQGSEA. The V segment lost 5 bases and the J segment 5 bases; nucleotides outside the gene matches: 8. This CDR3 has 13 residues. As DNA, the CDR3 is TGCAGCGTTAACACCCACGGGAGGGACGAGCAGTACTTC. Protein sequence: CSVNTHGRDEQYF.

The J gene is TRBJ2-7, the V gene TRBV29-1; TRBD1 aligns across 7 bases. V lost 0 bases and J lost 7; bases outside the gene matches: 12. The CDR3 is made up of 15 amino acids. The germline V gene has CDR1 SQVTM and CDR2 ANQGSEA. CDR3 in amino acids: CSVEDRGTAYNEQYF. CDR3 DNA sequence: TGCAGCGTTGAAGATCGAGGGACAGCCTACAATGAGCAGTACTTC.

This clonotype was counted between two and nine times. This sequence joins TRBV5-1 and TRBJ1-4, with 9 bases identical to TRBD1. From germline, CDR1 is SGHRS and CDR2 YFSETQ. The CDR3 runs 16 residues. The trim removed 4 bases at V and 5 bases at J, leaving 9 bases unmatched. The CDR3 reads CASSDGPGTGNEKLFF. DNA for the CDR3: TGCGCCAGCAGCGACGGGCCCGGGACAGGGAATGAAAAACTGTTTTTT.